This T cell receptor beta chain came from a study of long-term antiretroviral therapy in people with HIV. Study conclusions and caveats: Nothing was known about ART adherence, viral resistance or changes in therapy. ART was followed by higher diversity that remained below transplant donor controls.

A note on this clone: Its antigen is unidentified. Relative to the germline gene, one junction end is altered; a read error may explain this.

Sampling of each donor yielded at least one pre-ART PBMC sample and at least two post-ART PBMC samples. Held in samples before DNA extraction were about 0.85-11 million cryopreserved PBMC. Version v3.0 of the immunoSEQ assay ran at survey level. The table came from immunoSEQ multiplex PCR; TCRdb's copy has only in-frame clones and leaves some out. This table holds tens of thousands of clones, about 94% found once. This material consisted of unsorted PBMCs, taken almost 6.7 years after starting antiretroviral therapy. The sequence was collected from a woman aged 35 to 49 with HIV.

This CDR3 reads CASSGLAGGQEIQYF. CDR3 DNA sequence: TGCGCCAGCAGTGGGCTAGCGGGGGGACAAGAGATCCAGTACTTC. This chain uses TRBV10-1 with TRBJ2-5; TRBD2 aligns across 11 bases. This CDR3 spans 15 amino acids. Germline assignment: CDR1 WNHNN and CDR2 SYGVQD (reference sequence).